This T cell receptor beta chain stems from a study of CD8+ T cells in alopecia areata. Across the study: Tofacitinib therapy lasting 6 to 18 months was followed by 6 months off drug.

This clone appeared a few times. Regarding treatment: oral pan-JAK inhibitor, 5-10 mg twice daily. Separation by sorting yielded CD4+ and CD8+ T cells from PBMCs. Reverse transcribed after extraction, RNA yielded cDNA as the sequencing template. Sequencing used immunoSEQ multiplex PCR; TCRdb keeps in-frame clones, though not all of them. There are roughly 76,000 clones in the sample; roughly 30% occur only once, and under 15% lies in the top ten. This TCR was sampled from a human donor with alopecia areata. This sample comprised CD8+ T cells sorted from blood, obtained at week 4, from a patient treated with tofacitinib.

The CDR3 loop is CASSELAGLWTQYF. CDR3 in DNA: TGTGCCAGCAGCGAACTAGCGGGGCTATGGACCCAGTACTTC. This sequence joins TRBV6-5 and TRBJ2-5; 10 bases are a match to TRBD2. Trimming at V came to 6 bases and at J to 7 bases, leaving 8 bases not matched to a gene. Germline V CDR1 and CDR2: MNHEY, SVGAGI. The CDR3 runs to 14 residues.